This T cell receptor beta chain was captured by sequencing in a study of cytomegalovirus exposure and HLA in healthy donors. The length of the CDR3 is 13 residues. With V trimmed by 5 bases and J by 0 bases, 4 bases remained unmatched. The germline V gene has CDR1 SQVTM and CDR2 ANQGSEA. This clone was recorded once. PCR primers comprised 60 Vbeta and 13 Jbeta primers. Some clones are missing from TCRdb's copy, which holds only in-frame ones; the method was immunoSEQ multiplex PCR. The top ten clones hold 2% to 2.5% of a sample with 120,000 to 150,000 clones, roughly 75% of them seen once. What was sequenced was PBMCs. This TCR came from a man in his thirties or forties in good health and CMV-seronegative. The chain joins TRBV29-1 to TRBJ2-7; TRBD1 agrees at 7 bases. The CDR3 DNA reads TGCAGCGTTAGGGACAGTTCCTCCTACGAGCAGTACTTC. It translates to CSVRDSSSYEQYF.